These 26 T cell receptor beta chains were sequenced from one sample in a study of identical twins. TCRdb analysed the 5' RACE reads with MiXCR anew, one entry per CDR3 protein. The sample holds roughly 470,000 distinct CDR3 sequences, roughly an eighth seen once. Another study also made use of these data, one on yellow fever vaccine responses in identical twins.

The material sequenced was CD4+ T cells sorted from blood. All receptors derive from a woman under 30 in good health.

The V call is TRBV20-1, the J call TRBJ1-6; D perhaps matches TRBD1 (6 bases). This CDR3 region has 14 residues. V was shortened by 1 base and J by 8 bases, with 12 bases between the two germline ends. CDR1 is DFQATT and CDR2 is SNEGSKA in the germline V gene (reference sequence). CDR3 protein: CSARVLQGYSPLHF. The CDR3 nucleotides are TGCAGTGCTAGAGTGTTGCAGGGGTATTCACCCCTCCACTTT.

V usage is TRBV12-3 or TRBV12-4 and J usage is TRBJ2-6, with D unclear. The CDR3 loop spans 17 amino acids. Trimming pared 0 bases from V and 1 base from J, leaving 10 bases between. CDR3 residues: CASSLANRASGANVLTF. The CDR3 DNA sequence: TGTGCCAGCAGTTTAGCCAATAGGGCATCTGGGGCCAACGTCCTGACTTTC.

The chain combines TRBV6-2 or TRBV6-3 with TRBJ1-4; D not resolved. The CDR3 has 12 residues. V was pared by 6 bases and J by 8 bases, with 10 bases between. CDR1 and CDR2 (germline): MNHEY, SVGEGT. The CDR3 sequence: CASRNGPEKLFF. The DNA for the CDR3 is TGTGCCAGCAGAAATGGACCAGAAAAACTGTTTTTT.

In this sample, this clonotype turned up a few times. The chain recombines TRBV21-1 with TRBJ2-1; the D call of TRBD2 is as the table states it, not checked on the DNA. TRBV21-1 is tagged as a pseudogene. The CDR3 runs to 17 residues. The CDR3 protein is CASSKFVGLAGWNEQFF. For the CDR3, the DNA is TGTGCCAGCAGCAAATTCGTGGGACTAGCGGGCTGGAATGAGCAGTTCTTC.

A few counts support this clonotype. The rearrangement joins TRBV20-1 to TRBJ2-5, with 8 bases identical to TRBD2. The CDR3 totals 16 residues. Germline assignment: CDR1 DFQATT and CDR2 SNEGSKA (reference sequence). Trimming took 0 bases from V and 2 from J; bases not matched to a gene: 8. For the CDR3, the DNA is TGCAGTGCTAGAGATCTCGGGAGGGCCAAACAAGAGACCCAGTACTTC. It specifies CSARDLGRAKQETQYF.

Only a few counts were recorded for this clonotype. The rearrangement links TRBV6-5 to TRBJ2-5; D unclear. From germline, CDR1 is MNHEY and CDR2 SVGAGI. The ends were cut back, 0 bases at V and 7 bases at J, with 3 bases in the middle. CDR3 length equals 11 residues. CDR3 region: CASSYSGTQYF. CDR3 DNA sequence: TGTGCCAGCAGTTACTCAGGGACCCAGTACTTC.

The rearrangement uses TRBV3-1 and TRBJ2-1; tentatively, D is TRBD2 (5 bases). Germline CDR1 LGHDT, CDR2 YNNKEL (reference sequence). The V end lost 0 bases, the J end lost 1 base, and 13 bases lay between the germline ends. This CDR3 spans 17 amino acids. CDR3 protein: CASSQEARGRSYNEQFF. CDR3 coding DNA: TGTGCCAGCAGCCAAGAAGCACGGGGTCGTTCCTACAATGAGCAGTTCTTC.

The chain carries TRBV4-3 and TRBJ2-1; 10 bases line up with TRBD2. Germline assignment: CDR1 LGHNA and CDR2 YSLEER. V trimming: 0 bases; J trimming: 10 bases; junction bases outside the gene matches: 6. CDR3 length: 15 residues. The CDR3 sequence is CASSQDWLAGEEQFF. The CDR3 coding sequence is TGCGCCAGCAGCCAAGACTGGCTAGCGGGAGAGGAGCAGTTCTTC.

This clonotype appeared many times. The chain recombines TRBV4-2 with TRBJ2-3, with no clear D. In germline, CDR1 is LGHNA, CDR2 YNFKEQ. This CDR3 has 17 residues. Trimming took off 1 base at V and 2 bases at J, with 16 bases between the two ends. The CDR3, as DNA: TGTGCCAGCAGCCAAGCCGCACATGCGGAGTTCACAGATACGCAGTATTTT. Protein: CASSQAAHAEFTDTQYF.

V and J are TRBV20-1 and TRBJ2-1, with 8 bases that match TRBD2. V gave up 3 bases and J gave up 9 bases; unmatched junction bases: 4. The CDR3 sequence is 12 residues long. CDR1 is DFQATT, CDR2 SNEGSKA, per germline (reference sequence). CDR3 DNA sequence: TGCAGTGCTAGCGGACTAGCCGGTGAGCAGTTCTTC. Its protein is CSASGLAGEQFF.

This clonotype was counted between two and nine times. The CDR3: CASSPKEYTGELFF. The CDR3 DNA is TGTGCCAGCAGTCCCAAAGAATACACCGGGGAGCTGTTTTTT. J is TRBJ2-2 and V is TRBV28; no firm D call. Germline values: CDR1 MDHEN, CDR2 SYDVKM. This CDR3 is built from 14 residues. V lost 5 bases and J 3 bases, leaving 10 bases between the germline ends.

This clonotype was seen many times. V and J are TRBV12-3 or TRBV12-4 and TRBJ2-2, with 9 bases aligning to TRBD2. The CDR3 runs 15 residues. The junction had 3 bases not matched to a gene; V was cut back by 6 bases and J by 1 base. The CDR3 DNA follows: TGTGCCAGCAGGAAGACTAGCGGGAACACCGGGGAGCTGTTTTTT. It is translated as CASRKTSGNTGELFF.

CDR3 sequence reads: CSAREAVTGETQYF. In DNA form, the CDR3 reads TGCAGTGCTAGAGAGGCGGTTACAGGGGAGACCCAGTACTTC. The gene calls are TRBV20-1 and TRBJ2-5; D perhaps matches TRBD1 (6 bases). Germline V lookup: CDR1 DFQATT, CDR2 SNEGSKA (reference sequence). This CDR3 is 14 amino acids long. The ends were cut back, 0 bases at V and 5 bases at J, with 13 bases in the middle.

In this sample, this clonotype turned up a few times. The chain couples TRBV3-1 to TRBJ2-7; D possibly corresponds to TRBD2 (5 bases). The CDR3 length is 13 residues. Germline assignment: CDR1 LGHDT and CDR2 YNNKEL (reference sequence). The V and J ends lost 6 bases and 5 bases respectively, with 14 bases between them. The CDR3 loop is CASSLLERDEQYF. CDR3 nucleotide sequence: TGTGCCAGCAGTCTACTAGAACGAGACGAGCAGTACTTC.

This clonotype was seen a few times. The chain recombines TRBV13 with TRBJ1-4; D perhaps matches TRBD1 (5 bases). V shed 4 bases and J shed 7 bases, with 13 bases lying between them. Germline-derived CDR1 and CDR2 are PRHDT and FYEKMQ (reference sequence). This CDR3 comprises 14 residues. CDR3 sequence: CASSSRDSGEKLFF. The CDR3 DNA follows: TGTGCCAGCAGCTCGCGCGACAGTGGTGAAAAACTGTTTTTT.

V and J are TRBV30 and TRBJ2-7, with 7 bases that match TRBD1. The trim removed 1 base at V and 2 bases at J, leaving 5 bases unmatched. CDR1 is GTSNPN and CDR2 is SVGIG in the germline V gene (reference sequence). CDR3 length equals 14 residues. As DNA, the CDR3 is TGTGCCTGGAGTGGTCGACAGGGACCCTACGAGCAGTACTTC. This translates into CAWSGRQGPYEQYF.

V usage is TRBV12-3 or TRBV12-4 and J usage is TRBJ2-1; 8 bases align to TRBD2. J gave up 5 bases and V 5 bases, and 8 bases lay outside the gene matches. This CDR3 is 15 amino acids long. As DNA, the CDR3 is TGTGCCAGCAGTGCTAGCGGGCAGAAAGACAATGAGCAGTTCTTC. It codes for CASSASGQKDNEQFF.

This clonotype was counted between two and nine times. The chain uses TRBV28 and TRBJ2-3; 7 bases are a match to TRBD2. With 3 bases clipped from V and 5 bases from J, the junction kept 2 bases outside the gene matches. The CDR3 runs to 13 residues. The V gene's germline CDR1 is MDHEN and CDR2 SYDVKM. The CDR3 sequence: CASSLGGEDTQYF. As DNA, the CDR3 is TGTGCCAGCAGTTTGGGGGGGGAAGATACGCAGTATTTT.

V gene TRBV28 combines with J gene TRBJ1-2; 7 bases fit TRBD1. Germline values: CDR1 MDHEN, CDR2 SYDVKM. The V gene end was trimmed by 7 bases and the J gene end by 5 bases; junction bases not matched to a gene: 13. The CDR3 totals 15 residues. CDR3 nucleotide sequence: TGTGCCAGCATCGGCACAGGGGCAAACCTATATGGCTACACCTTC. The encoded protein is CASIGTGANLYGYTF.

The chain has TRBV27 and TRBJ2-5; D is undetermined. Trimming removed 5 bases at V and 5 bases at J, with 15 bases between. CDR1 and CDR2 (germline): MNHEY, SMNVEV (reference sequence). This CDR3 has 14 residues. CDR3 bases: TGTGCCAGCAGTCTCATGCCCTATCTGGAGACCCAGTACTTC. Translating it yields CASSLMPYLETQYF.

This clonotype was detected many times. The gene calls are TRBV2 and TRBJ2-5, with D uncertain. The CDR3 extends over 11 amino acids. V was cut by 5 bases and J by 12 bases, with 13 bases left in between. Germline V gene sequence: CDR1 SNHLY, CDR2 FYNNEI. The CDR3 here is CASSPQTEKYF. The DNA for the CDR3 is TGTGCCAGCAGTCCCCAGACGGAAAAGTACTTC.

The table lists this clonotype with many counts. V is TRBV6-5 and J is TRBJ1-2; the D gene is possibly TRBD1 (6 bases). The CDR3 runs 16 residues. Germline loops: CDR1 MNHEY, CDR2 SVGAGI. Trimming stripped 2 bases from V and 8 bases from J, with 21 bases between. CDR3 nucleotides: TGTGCCAGCAGTTACGATTTTTTACAGGGAAGGGGCGGCTACACCTTC. Its translation is CASSYDFLQGRGGYTF.

This clonotype showed up just a few times. V is TRBV19 and J is TRBJ2-2; the D is unclear. The CDR3 length is 11 residues. V dropped 3 bases and J dropped 13 bases, with 9 bases sitting between them. The germline V gene has CDR1 LNHDA and CDR2 SQIVND (reference sequence). CDR3 nucleotide sequence: TGTGCCAGTAGTATCTATACTGGGCTGTTTTTT. Translation: CASSIYTGLFF.

This clonotype was recorded many times. The chain employs TRBV19 and TRBJ1-5; perhaps TRBD1 as D (5 bases). Germline CDR1 reads LNHDA; CDR2 reads SQIVND (reference sequence). V lost 7 bases and J 4 bases, leaving 14 bases between the germline ends. The CDR3 contains 14 residues. The CDR3, as DNA: TGTGCCAGTAAAGCAGGGTTCGGGAATCAGCCCCAGCATTTT. Amino acids: CASKAGFGNQPQHF.

The chain couples TRBV5-5 to TRBJ2-1, with D maybe TRBD1 (5 bases). Trimming removed 0 bases at V and 14 bases at J, with 12 bases between. CDR1 is SGHKS, CDR2 YYEKEE, per germline (reference sequence). This CDR3 region has 12 residues. The CDR3 loop is CASSLALREKFF. CDR3 sequence (DNA): TGTGCCAGCAGCTTGGCCCTCAGGGAAAAGTTCTTC.

V is TRBV2 and J is TRBJ2-7, with TRBD2 identical over 7 bases. The CDR3 length is 14 residues. CDR1 and CDR2 from the germline V gene are SNHLY and FYNNEI. The J segment lost 0 bases and the V segment lost 8 bases, leaving 7 bases of the junction unmatched. The CDR3 sequence is CASVQGGSSYEQYF. CDR3 DNA: TGTGCCAGCGTCCAGGGCGGGAGCTCCTACGAGCAGTACTTC. The full variable domain, its missing parts supplied by reference TRBV2 and TRBJ2-7, is EPEVTQTPSHQVTQMGQEVILRCVPISNHLYFYWYRQILGQKVEFLVSFYNNEISEKSEIFDDQFSVERPDGSNFTLKIRSTKLEDSAMYFCASVQGGSSYEQYFGPGTRLTVT.